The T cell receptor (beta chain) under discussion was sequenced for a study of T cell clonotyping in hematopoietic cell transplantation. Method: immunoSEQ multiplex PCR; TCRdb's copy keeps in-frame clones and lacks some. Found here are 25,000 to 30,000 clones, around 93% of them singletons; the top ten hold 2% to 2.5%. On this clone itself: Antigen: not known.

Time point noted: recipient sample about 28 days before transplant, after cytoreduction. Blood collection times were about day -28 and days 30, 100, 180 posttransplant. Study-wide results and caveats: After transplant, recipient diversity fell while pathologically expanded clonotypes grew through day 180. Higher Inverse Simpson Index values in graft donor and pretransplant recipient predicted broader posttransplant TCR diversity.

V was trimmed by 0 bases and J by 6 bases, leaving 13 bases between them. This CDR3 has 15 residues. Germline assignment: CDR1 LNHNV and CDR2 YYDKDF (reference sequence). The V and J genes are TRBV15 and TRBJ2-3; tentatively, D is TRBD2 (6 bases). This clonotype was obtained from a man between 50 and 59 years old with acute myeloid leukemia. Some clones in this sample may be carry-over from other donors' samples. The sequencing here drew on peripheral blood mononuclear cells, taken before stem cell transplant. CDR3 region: CATSRDTGVVDTQYF. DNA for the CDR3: TGTGCCACCAGCAGAGACACGGGAGTCGTGGATACGCAGTATTTT.